This record concerns one T cell receptor (beta chain) sequence. Antigen unknown. The record originates from a study of post-analysis software for immune sequencing data. Study as a whole: Both relapsing-remitting and secondary progressive multiple sclerosis featured among the disease courses, as did progressive-relapsing multiple sclerosis.

Unique molecular identifiers had been added to the TCR beta cDNA libraries. TCRdb called the PCR reads again in MiXCR, with one record for every CDR3 protein. The sample yields hundreds of thousands of distinct CDR3 sequences, 25% to 30% seen once. Study-level points and caveats: Among multiple sclerosis patients, normalized Chao1 diversity was significantly below that of controls. In patients, about five TRBV segments were more frequent than in controls, with TRBV5-6, TRBV5-1 and TRBV20-1 among them.

Germline V lookup: CDR1 LGHDT, CDR2 YNNKEL (reference sequence). V lost 0 bases and J lost 3, with 16 bases in between. This CDR3 region has 17 residues. This clonotype was sampled from a girl under 18 with multiple sclerosis. The sequenced sample was blood. The V call is TRBV3-1, the J call TRBJ2-3; perhaps TRBD1 as D (5 bases). Here the CDR3 reads CASSQELSGWWTDTQYF. CDR3 bases: TGTGCCAGCAGCCAAGAACTATCAGGGTGGTGGACAGATACGCAGTATTTT.